This T cell receptor beta chain was found in a study of T-cell memory formation after mild COVID-19 (dated by TCRdb to the early 2020s). Regarding the research as a whole: TCR sequence clusters from the two donors were found to be largely donor specific. The cohort was made up of two young adult volunteers, one female and one male, who were previously healthy. In a couple of donors, T-cell clones that expanded and contracted after mild COVID-19 were tracked by sequencing TCRalpha and TCRbeta repertoires over time. What the study reported, not specific to this receptor: Contracting CD4+ clones turned up mainly in the CM and EM memory subsets, whereas EMRA was where CD8+ clones were enriched. SARS-CoV-2 specificity of the second-wave clones peaking on day 37 was not confirmed. Balanced CD4/CD8 phenotypes were observed for clones contracting from day 15 to 85, whereas a bias towards CD4+ was observed for a second wave of clones expanding from day 15 to 37. Some responding clones were detected in pre-infection memory, which suggested that pre-existing cross-reactive memory T cells had joined the SARS-CoV-2 response. The study included only a couple of mild cases, and larger cohorts that include severe cases with pre-infection samples were judged to be necessary.

TCRdb records Illumina NovaSeq 6000 as the sequencer. cDNA libraries for TCRalpha and TCRbeta were prepared by 5'RACE using constant-segment primers, with sample barcodes and unique molecular identifiers added. RNA was extracted from every sample with Trizol reagent. Libraries were amplified in two PCR steps, with a second sample barcode and Illumina TruSeq adapters added in the second step. Sequencing of the libraries was done on an Illumina NovaSeq, producing 2 x 150 bp paired-end reads. The original pipeline was this. Reads were demultiplexed and collapsed into UMI-guided consensus sequences with migec v1.2.7. Using mixcr v2.1.11, UMI consensuses were aligned to TRA and TRB V and J templates and then assembled into clonotypes. Expanded or contracted clonotypes were those called significant by both edgeR and NoisET, with noise models trained on biological replicates. edgeR calls used a false discovery rate-adjusted p below 0.01 and a log2 fold-change threshold of 1. As an exploratory analysis of dynamics, max-normalized trajectories of the 1000 most abundant clonotypes were examined with PCA combined with hierarchical clustering. Each responding clone was given a CD4 or CD8 phenotype based on the CD4+ and CD8+ repertoires, which had been sequenced separately. The public reads were run again by TCRdb, first through fastp at Q25 and then through MiXCR, and only productive beta chains were kept. All rows with the same CDR3 protein become a single entry with the most common DNA and genes. These V and J calls are TCRdb output, not the study's own analysis. A total of roughly 370,000 distinct CDR3 sequences appear in this sample, about 15% of them only once. The top ten constitute about 22% of the sample.

Per the germline V gene (reference sequence), MNHNY is the CDR1 and SVGAGI is the CDR2. V is clipped by 8 bases and J by 0 bases, and the sequence between their germline boundaries is 10 bases long. The CDR3 goes from the cysteine to the phenylalanine over 13 residues. Here the CDR3 DNA is all that survives: 39 bases in frame from base 1. This clonotype turned up a few times. Its specific antigen is unknown. Per-nucleotide qualities are absent, and no much larger clonotype sits a single base away. PBMCs were isolated by Ficoll-Paque density gradient centrifugation. The source of this sequence is a young man who had mild COVID-19 (a few samples of this study predate the infection). The sample titles of this study are shuffled in the database, so cell type and time point are left out; the donor was told from shared clones. The V gene is TRBV6-6 and the J gene is TRBJ1-1; tentative D gene TRBD1, with 5 bases matching. What was sequenced was PBMCs or a T cell subset sorted from them (not recorded which). CDR3 loop: CASDQGVNTEAFF. In nucleotides, the sequence is TGTGCCAGCGATCAGGGCGTGAACACTGAAGCTTTCTTT.